The sequence of this T cell receptor (beta chain) was determined in a study of T cell changes during pregnancy in multiple sclerosis. Assay used: immunoSEQ multiplex PCR; TCRdb lists only in-frame clones, some missing. The data contain just over 60,000 clones, roughly 90% of them singletons. Germline V gives CDR1 MNHNS, CDR2 SASEGT. The CDR3 length is 14 residues. With regard to this clone: At one boundary the junction diverges from the germline segment, which might be a read error.

The rearrangement joins TRBV6-1 to TRBJ1-5, with D unresolved. This clonotype originated in a female donor in good health, enrolled as a control in a pregnancy study. Sequences were derived from peripheral blood, sampled in the second trimester of pregnancy. CDR3: CANSASNSNQPQHF. The CDR3 bases are TGTGCCAACAGTGCTTCTAATAGCAATCAGCCCCAGCATTTT.